The 8 T cell receptor beta chains in this list originate from one sample, sequenced in a study of T-cell memory formation after mild COVID-19. TCRdb ran MiXCR on the 5' RACE reads and lists one entry per CDR3 protein. The data hold fewer than 450,000 distinct CDR3 sequences, with under 25% observed a single time. The specimen was PBMCs or a T cell subset sorted from them (not recorded which). These receptors all come from an adult woman who had mild COVID-19 (a few samples of this study predate the infection). Cell type and time point are not known.

The chain carries TRBV20-1 and TRBJ1-1; D is possibly TRBD1 (5 bases). Germline V lookup: CDR1 DFQATT, CDR2 SNEGSKA (reference sequence). The CDR3 runs 14 residues. The germline V and J ends were trimmed by 1 base and 0 bases, with 9 bases remaining between them. The CDR3 DNA is TGCAGTGCTAGAGCCGGGACGGTGAACACTGAAGCTTTCTTT. Encoded protein: CSARAGTVNTEAFF.

The chain recombines TRBV6-2 or TRBV6-3 with TRBJ2-7, with 7 nucleotides matching TRBD2. The CDR3 is made up of 15 amino acids. J gave up 1 base and V 7 bases, and 10 bases lay outside the gene matches. The germline CDR1 and CDR2 sequences are MNHEY and SVGEGT. DNA for the CDR3: TGTGCCAGCAAACCTCTAGCGGAACCTTCCTACGAGCAGTACTTC. It is translated as CASKPLAEPSYEQYF.

J is TRBJ2-1 and V is TRBV9; weak D call: TRBD2 (6 bases). This CDR3 is built from 16 residues. The germline gives CDR1 SGDLS, CDR2 YYNGEE. Trimming took off 3 bases at V and 4 bases at J, with 17 bases between the two ends. CDR3 loop: CASSGDSQPIYNEQFF. The CDR3 nucleotides are TGTGCCAGCAGCGGGGACTCCCAGCCTATATACAATGAGCAGTTCTTC.

This clonotype has more than one count but fewer than ten. This chain uses TRBV7-6 with TRBJ2-7; the match to TRBD1 covers 8 bases. The CDR3 spans 16 residues. The germline gives CDR1 SGHVS, CDR2 FNYEAQ. V shed 2 bases and J 1 base; nucleotides not matched to a gene: 7. The CDR3 nucleotides are TGTGCCAGCAGCTTATCAGGGGGCCCATTATCCTACGAGCAGTACTTC. It codes for CASSLSGGPLSYEQYF.

CDR3 region: CAIKATGSSYEQYF. The CDR3 DNA sequence: TGTGCCATCAAAGCGACAGGTAGCTCCTACGAGCAGTACTTC. The rearrangement uses TRBV10-3 and TRBJ2-7; D perhaps matches TRBD1 (6 bases). V lost 7 bases and J lost 0, with 13 bases in between. CDR3 length: 14 residues. Germline V gene lookup returns CDR1 ENHRY and CDR2 SYGVKD.

This clonotype was picked up a small number of times. The chain couples TRBV2 to TRBJ2-3; 10 bases line up with TRBD2. Germline V gene sequence: CDR1 SNHLY, CDR2 FYNNEI. V trimming: 6 bases; J trimming: 6 bases; junction bases outside the gene matches: 0. CDR3 length equals 12 residues. The CDR3 DNA sequence: TGTGCCAGCAGGGGACTAGCGGATACGCAGTATTTT. Its protein is CASRGLADTQYF.

In its sample, this clonotype was seen a few times. The rearrangement uses TRBV2 and TRBJ2-1; no reliable D call. The V end lost 4 bases, the J end lost 0 bases, and 13 bases lay between the germline ends. Germline CDR1 reads SNHLY; CDR2 reads FYNNEI. CDR3 length equals 16 residues. The CDR3 sequence is CASSGEQLSSYNEQFF. The CDR3 nucleotides are TGTGCCAGCAGTGGAGAGCAGCTGAGCTCCTACAATGAGCAGTTCTTC.

This clonotype turned up a few times. This chain uses TRBV2 with TRBJ2-7; D unclear. Per germline, CDR1 SNHLY and CDR2 FYNNEI. V was clipped by 6 bases and J by 0 bases, with 9 bases between them. This CDR3 has 13 residues. In DNA form, the CDR3 reads TGTGCCAGCAGCGAGAGTTACTCCTACGAGCAGTACTTC. Translation gives CASSESYSYEQYF.